This T cell receptor beta chain came from a study of metastatic and nonmetastatic thyroid tumors. No treatment had been given to any patient before thyroid surgery. Whole-study results and caveats: Versus benign nodules, malignant thyroid tumors reportedly had significantly higher TCR beta diversity, in blood and tumor.

Using MiXCR, TCRdb reanalyzed the PCR reads. The table records over 15,000 clones, roughly 21% of them present only once. This clone was counted ten times or more. The antigen remains undetermined. Specimen: tumor tissue. This clonotype was sampled from a female donor with papillary thyroid cancer or a benign thyroid nodule (not recorded which). Some clones in this sample may be carry-over from other donors' samples.

The CDR3 here is CASSSHNEQFF. CDR3 DNA: TGTGCCAGCAGCTCTCACAATGAGCAGTTCTTC. The rearrangement links TRBV7-3 to TRBJ2-1, with no clear D. The CDR3 loop spans 11 amino acids. V lost 4 bases to trimming and J lost 5 bases, with 3 bases between them. Germline V gene data show CDR1 as SGHTA and CDR2 as FQGTGA.